This is a list of T cell receptor beta chains from one sample in a study of beta chain features in type 1 diabetes. Method: immunoSEQ multiplex PCR; TCRdb's copy keeps in-frame clones and lacks some. In the table there are 150,000 to 170,000 clones, under 9.5% of which are singletons. Sequencing was carried out using central memory CD4+ T cells from blood. These TCRs come from a man between 18 and 29 years old in good health. Both conserved end residues are part of each CDR3. D genes are given only for firm matches. The listing skips clone size in some rows; elsewhere it reads once, few, many or a size class.

CDR3 protein | clone size | V gene | D gene | J gene | CDR3 length
CASSSQGPAGSPLHF | few | TRBV5-1 | TRBD1 | TRBJ1-6 | 15
CASSLRGRAGNTGELFF | many | TRBV7-3 | TRBD2 | TRBJ2-2 | 17
CASRLPLAGGLGEQYF | - | TRBV5-4 | TRBD2 | TRBJ2-7 | 16
CASSQDLPGADTQYF | - | TRBV4-2 | - | TRBJ2-3 | 15
CASSLEGTSGQYF | few | TRBV4-2 | TRBD2 | TRBJ2-3 | 13
CASSGQVTSNQPQHF | - | TRBV28 | TRBD1 | TRBJ1-5 | 15
CASSFPGLAGGRSYNEQFF | many | TRBV28 | TRBD2 | TRBJ2-1 | 19
CASSPSADRGYEQYF | few | TRBV28 | TRBD1 | TRBJ2-7 | 15
CASSLMSRGANYGYTF | few | TRBV5-1 | - | TRBJ1-2 | 16
CASSGRLGGGSYNEQFF | few | TRBV9 | TRBD2 | TRBJ2-1 | 17
CASSLGLAGDEQYF | - | TRBV5-1 | TRBD2 | TRBJ2-7 | 14
CASSYTPGNTEAFF | - | TRBV6-6 | - | TRBJ1-1 | 14
CASAVNWDAGAYGYTF | - | TRBV11-1 | - | TRBJ1-2 | 16
CASRRQGVSNQPQHF | few | TRBV28 | - | TRBJ1-5 | 15
CASSPPGQGAYGYTF | - | TRBV7-8 | TRBD1 | TRBJ1-2 | 15
CASSTRTAQTGGYTF | - | TRBV2 | - | TRBJ1-2 | 15
CASSFLTSTDTQYF | - | TRBV7-8 | - | TRBJ2-3 | 14
CAIGGQGTGELFF | few | TRBV28 | TRBD1 | TRBJ2-2 | 13
CASTATGPLGQPQHF | few | TRBV19 | - | TRBJ1-5 | 15
CASSPLGSAGAALGPNQPQHF | - | TRBV9 | - | TRBJ1-5 | 21
CASSLPGGRYTGELFF | few | TRBV28 | TRBD1 | TRBJ2-2 | 16
CSVASGANVLTF | - | TRBV29-1 | - | TRBJ2-6 | 12
CAWSLRAIYGYTF | few | TRBV30 | - | TRBJ1-2 | 13
CAFHRWPNEKLFF | many | TRBV4-3 | - | TRBJ1-4 | 13
CASSLGISGENTEAFF | many | TRBV5-1 | - | TRBJ1-1 | 16
CASSFSAGGNKNIQYF | few | TRBV28 | TRBD2 | TRBJ2-4 | 16
CASSSTGALETQYF | - | TRBV5-1 | TRBD1 | TRBJ2-5 | 14
CASSIGTGINTQYF | few | TRBV4-3 | TRBD1 | TRBJ2-3 | 14
CASSQASLQGNYGYTF | few | TRBV4-1 | - | TRBJ1-2 | 16
CASSFSRGDEQYF | - | TRBV5-4 | - | TRBJ2-7 | 13
CASRGQGDDEQFF | many | TRBV9 | TRBD1 | TRBJ2-1 | 13
CASSGQGDTEAFF | - | TRBV6-1 | TRBD1 | TRBJ1-1 | 13
CASSLSPSGGRKTQYF | few | TRBV28 | TRBD2 | TRBJ2-5 | 16
CASSPDTSETQYF | many | TRBV9 | - | TRBJ2-5 | 13
CASSVYLVPGELFF | - | TRBV9 | - | TRBJ2-2 | 14
CAWSLPGVNYGYTF | few | TRBV30 | - | TRBJ1-2 | 14
CASSLSTLVAPRSYEQYF | few | TRBV28 | - | TRBJ2-7 | 18
CASSLAGASYNEQFF | - | TRBV7-3 | TRBD2 | TRBJ2-1 | 15
CASSTRGTATGELFF | - | TRBV7-2 | - | TRBJ2-2 | 15
CASSFNYENTEAFF | few | TRBV27 | - | TRBJ1-1 | 14
CASSPPTGSYGYTF | - | TRBV28 | - | TRBJ1-2 | 14
CASSDGSYSNQPQHF | few | TRBV6-1 | - | TRBJ1-5 | 15
CASSKGPGQETQYF | few | TRBV19 | - | TRBJ2-5 | 14
CASTDRISNQPQHF | few | TRBV5-8 | TRBD1 | TRBJ1-5 | 14
CASSLGQSSGYTF | few | TRBV7-2 | - | TRBJ1-2 | 13
CASSLTPGQGATGELFF | - | TRBV5-1 | TRBD1 | TRBJ2-2 | 17
CASSPQGDTGELFF | - | TRBV5-1 | TRBD1 | TRBJ2-2 | 14
CASRPGTGVTGELFF | - | TRBV2 | TRBD1 | TRBJ2-2 | 15
CAWSVSQGNYGYTF | few | TRBV30 | - | TRBJ1-2 | 14
CASRLEKEQPQHF | few | TRBV2 | - | TRBJ1-5 | 13
CASSPEVRNTEAFF | few | TRBV18 | - | TRBJ1-1 | 14